Sequencing of this T cell receptor beta chain was carried out in a study of cytomegalovirus exposure and HLA in healthy donors. CDR1 is MNHEY and CDR2 is SMNVEV in the germline V gene (reference sequence). Trimming stripped 4 bases from V and 1 base from J, with 13 bases between. The CDR3 contains 15 residues. For this clone: The antigen remains undetermined.

The PCR employed 60 Vbeta primers together with 13 Jbeta primers. Some clones are missing from TCRdb's copy, which holds only in-frame ones; the method was immunoSEQ multiplex PCR. This table has hundreds of thousands of clones, roughly 89% appearing once. Whole-study findings and limits: A later analysis reported that several of the most significant clusters appeared to be linked to common viral pathogens, among them Epstein-Barr virus. In a later analysis, CMV-associated beta chains were mostly HLA-associated, it appeared. Later analysis reportedly placed an Asian-associated ancestry cluster below the roughly 680-donor mean in N-insertions. It was 150 to 200 TCR beta chains that were listed as cytomegalovirus-associated.

The TCR was taken from a woman aged 18-35 years in good health and CMV-seronegative. The sample consisted of PBMCs. V usage is TRBV27 and J usage is TRBJ1-1; the D gene is possibly TRBD1 (6 bases). CDR3 in DNA: TGTGCCAGCAGTTCACAGGGTTGGACGAACACTGAAGCTTTCTTT. This codes for CASSSQGWTNTEAFF.